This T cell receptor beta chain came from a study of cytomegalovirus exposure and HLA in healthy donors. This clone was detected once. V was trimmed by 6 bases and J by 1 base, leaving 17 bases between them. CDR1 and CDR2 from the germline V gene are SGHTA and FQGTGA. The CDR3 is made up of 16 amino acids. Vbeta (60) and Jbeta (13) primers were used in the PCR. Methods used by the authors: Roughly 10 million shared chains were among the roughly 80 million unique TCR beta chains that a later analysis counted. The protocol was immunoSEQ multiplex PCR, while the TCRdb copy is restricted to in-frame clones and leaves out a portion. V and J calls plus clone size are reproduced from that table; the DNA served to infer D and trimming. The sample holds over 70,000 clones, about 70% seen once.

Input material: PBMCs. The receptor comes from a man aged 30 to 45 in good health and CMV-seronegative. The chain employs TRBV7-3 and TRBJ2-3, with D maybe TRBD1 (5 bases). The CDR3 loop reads CASSSTNTRGTDTQYF. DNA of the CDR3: TGTGCCAGCAGTTCTACAAATACCAGGGGCACAGATACGCAGTATTTT. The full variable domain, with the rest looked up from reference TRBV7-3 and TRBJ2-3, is GAGVSQTPSNKVTEKGKYVELRCDPISGHTALYWYRQSLGQGPEFLIYFQGTGAADDSGLPNDRFFAVRPEGSVSTLKIQRTERGDSAVYLCASSSTNTRGTDTQYFGPGTRLTVL.